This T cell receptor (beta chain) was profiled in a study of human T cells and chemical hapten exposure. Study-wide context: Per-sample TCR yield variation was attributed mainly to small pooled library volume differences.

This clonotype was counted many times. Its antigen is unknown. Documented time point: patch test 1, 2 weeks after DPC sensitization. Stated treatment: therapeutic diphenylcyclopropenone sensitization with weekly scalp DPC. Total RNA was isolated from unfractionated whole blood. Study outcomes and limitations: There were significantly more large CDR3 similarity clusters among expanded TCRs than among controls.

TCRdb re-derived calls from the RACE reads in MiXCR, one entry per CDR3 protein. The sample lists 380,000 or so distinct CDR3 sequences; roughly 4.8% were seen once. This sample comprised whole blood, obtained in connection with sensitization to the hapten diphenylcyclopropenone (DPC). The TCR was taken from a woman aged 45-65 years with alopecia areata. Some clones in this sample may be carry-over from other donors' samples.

The CDR3 protein is CASSYSQSVDEQYF. The CDR3, as DNA: TGTGCCAGCAGTTACTCGCAGTCAGTCGACGAGCAGTACTTC. This chain uses TRBV6-2 or TRBV6-3 with TRBJ2-7; D is ambiguous. This CDR3 is built from 14 residues. Looked up from germline, CDR1 is MNHEY and CDR2 is SVGEGT. V was clipped by 0 bases and J by 5 bases, with 11 bases between them.